A single sample is the source of the 27 T cell receptor beta chains below, sequenced in a study of T cell changes during pregnancy in multiple sclerosis. Sequencing was performed with immunoSEQ multiplex PCR; in TCRdb, only in-frame clones are kept and a portion is missing. Of 9,000 to 15,000 clones listed, about 94% are singletons. Source: CD4+ T cells from peripheral blood mononuclear cells, taken before pregnancy. These receptors all stem from a female donor with multiple sclerosis, enrolled in a pregnancy study.

This chain joins TRBV12-5 and TRBJ2-5; TRBD1 might be the D (6 bases). Germline V gene lookup returns CDR1 LGHNT and CDR2 FRNRAP. The CDR3 length is 14 residues. With 3 bases removed from V and 0 bases from J, the gap between germline ends came to 8 bases. CDR3 sequence reads: CASGFGQYQETQYF. DNA of the CDR3: TGTGCTAGTGGTTTCGGACAGTACCAAGAGACCCAGTACTTC. The full variable domain, rest sourced from reference TRBV12-5 and TRBJ2-5, is DARVTQTPRHKVTEMGQEVTMRCQPILGHNTVFWYRQTMMQGLELLAYFRNRAPLDDSGMPKDRFSAEMPDATLATLKIQPSEPRDSAVYFCASGFGQYQETQYFGPGTRLLVL.

The V call is TRBV11-2, the J call TRBJ2-5; D possibly corresponds to TRBD2 (5 bases). The CDR3 has 16 amino acids. Germline CDR1 reads SGHAT; CDR2 reads FQNNGV. The V and J ends lost 1 base and 2 bases respectively, with 14 bases between them. The CDR3 region has the DNA TGTGCCAGCAGCTTAGGCCAGCGGCTATTTCAAGAGACCCAGTACTTC. This translates into CASSLGQRLFQETQYF.

The CDR3 DNA reads TGTGCCAGCAGCGTTGGGGCAGTCAAAGAGACCCAGTACTTC. The encoded protein is CASSVGAVKETQYF. The chain joins TRBV9 to TRBJ2-5; maybe TRBD1 (5 bases). The CDR3 sequence is 14 residues long. CDR1 and CDR2 (germline): SGDLS, YYNGEE. The V end lost 2 bases, the J end lost 3 bases, and 11 bases lay between the germline ends. Based on the CDR3 plus reference TRBV9 and TRBJ2-5, the full variable domain is DSGVTQTPKHLITATGQRVTLRCSPRSGDLSVYWYQQSLDQGLQFLIQYYNGEERAKGNILERFSAQQFPDLHSELNLSSLELGDSALYFCASSVGAVKETQYFGPGTRLLVL.

This chain joins TRBV2 and TRBJ1-1; perhaps TRBD1 as D (6 bases). Between the trimmed V and J ends, which lost 1 base and 11 bases, there was a span of 17 bases. In germline, CDR1 is SNHLY, CDR2 FYNNEI. The length of the CDR3 is 14 residues. CDR3 amino acids: CASSEGQVLVRAFF. CDR3 DNA sequence: TGTGCCAGCAGTGAAGGACAGGTCCTGGTTCGCGCTTTCTTT.

The rearrangement joins TRBV6-1 to TRBJ1-6; TRBD1 is a possible D gene (5 bases). The CDR3 is made up of 12 amino acids. Germline loops: CDR1 MNHNS, CDR2 SASEGT. V dropped 5 bases and J dropped 9 bases, with 8 bases sitting between them. DNA of the CDR3: TGTGCCAGCAGTAAAGACAGTTCACCCCTCCACTTT. This gives the protein CASSKDSSPLHF.

The chain recombines TRBV6-6 with TRBJ1-2, with 7 positions matching TRBD1. The CDR3 spans 14 residues. Germline CDR1 and CDR2: MNHNY and SVGAGI (reference sequence). V gave up 6 bases and J gave up 8 bases; unmatched junction bases: 12. CDR3 DNA sequence: TGTGCCAGCAGAACCACAGGGGATCGGCGAGGCTACACCTTC. Translating gives CASRTTGDRRGYTF.

The chain couples TRBV21-1 to TRBJ1-2. TRBV21-1 is a pseudogene locus. The CDR3 covers 12 residues. The CDR3 nucleotides read TGTGCCAGCGGGGAGGGAGACAATGGCTACACCTTC. Encoded protein: CASGEGDNGYTF.

This clone was observed a single time. The V call is TRBV7-9, the J call TRBJ2-5; tentative D call: TRBD1 (6 bases). Germline V gives CDR1 SEHNR, CDR2 FQNEAQ (reference sequence). V was cut by 5 bases and J by 4 bases, with 14 bases left in between. This CDR3 spans 14 amino acids. CDR3 sequence reads: CASSARTVLETQYF. In DNA form, the CDR3 reads TGTGCCAGCAGCGCCCGGACAGTCCTAGAGACCCAGTACTTC.

CDR3 bases: TGTGCCAGTAGTCCTGACAGGCGGGCCGGGAACACTGAAGCTTTCTTT. Its protein product is CASSPDRRAGNTEAFF. This chain connects TRBV19 to TRBJ1-1; a weak D match, TRBD1 (6 bases). Germline values: CDR1 LNHDA, CDR2 SQIVND (reference sequence). This CDR3 has 16 amino acids. Trimming took 5 bases from V and 1 from J, leaving 17 bases between them. The entire variable domain, with the rest obtained from reference TRBV19 and TRBJ1-1, is as follows: DGGITQSPKYLFRKEGQNVTLSCEQNLNHDAMYWYRQDPGQGLRLIYYSQIVNDFQKGDIAEGYSVSREKKESFPLTVTSAQKNPTAFYLCASSPDRRAGNTEAFFGQGTRLTVV.

This clone was detected a few times. The rearrangement links TRBV5-6 to TRBJ1-5, with TRBD1 matching over 7 bases. Germline CDR1 reads SGHDT; CDR2 reads YYEEEE. Germline trimming cut 3 bases from V and 4 bases from J; bases unmatched to any gene: 13. The CDR3 spans 17 residues. Here the CDR3 reads CASSYRQGTKSNQPQHF. CDR3 nucleotide sequence: TGTGCCAGCAGCTATCGACAGGGAACGAAAAGTAATCAGCCCCAGCATTTT. The whole variable domain, remainder taken from reference TRBV5-6 and TRBJ1-5, is DAGVTQSPTHLIKTRGQQVTLRCSPKSGHDTVSWYQQALGQGPQFIFQYYEEEERQRGNFPDRFSGHQFPNYSSELNVNALLLGDSALYLCASSYRQGTKSNQPQHFGDGTRLSIL.

The chain has TRBV19 and TRBJ2-4; the match to TRBD2 covers 7 bases. The CDR3 runs 13 residues. The V gene's germline CDR1 is LNHDA and CDR2 SQIVND (reference sequence). The V segment lost 10 bases and the J segment 3 bases; nucleotides outside the gene matches: 6. This CDR3 is CATAGDSKNIQYF. Written as DNA, the CDR3 is TGTGCCACCGCGGGAGACAGCAAAAACATTCAGTACTTC.

V is TRBV29-1 and J is TRBJ2-6; D is uncertain. The germline CDR1 and CDR2 sequences are SQVTM and ANQGSEA. The V end was cut by 3 bases, the J end by 0 bases, with 15 bases between. The CDR3 extends over 17 amino acids. This CDR3 is CSVDSGSHVSGANVLTF. The CDR3 region has the DNA TGCAGCGTTGACTCCGGGTCCCACGTCTCTGGGGCCAACGTCCTGACTTTC.

The chain combines TRBV11-2 with TRBJ2-3; a weak D match, TRBD2 (5 bases). This CDR3 contains 16 residues. V dropped 4 bases and J dropped 4 bases, with 18 bases sitting between them. The V gene's germline CDR1 is SGHAT and CDR2 FQNNGV. In nucleotides, the CDR3 is TGTGCCAGCAGCTCGGGTGGTAGCGCATTCGCAGATACGCAGTATTTT. This sequence encodes CASSSGGSAFADTQYF.

The gene calls are TRBV4-1 and TRBJ1-2; TRBD1 might be the D (5 bases). The CDR3 covers 16 residues. The germline V and J ends were trimmed by 1 base and 6 bases, with 18 bases remaining between them. Germline V lookup: CDR1 MGHRA, CDR2 YSYEKL. The CDR3 spells CASSQVPGLENNGYTF. Here the CDR3 DNA reads TGCGCCAGCAGCCAAGTCCCGGGACTGGAGAATAATGGCTACACCTTC.

V usage is TRBV9 and J usage is TRBJ1-4; possible D gene TRBD1, 6 bases. Trimming left V 3 bases short and J 5 bases short, with 14 bases between. Germline loops: CDR1 SGDLS, CDR2 YYNGEE. The length of the CDR3 is 15 residues. CDR3 amino acids: CASSASGTSNEKLFF. Written as DNA, the CDR3 is TGTGCCAGCAGCGCCTCCGGGACATCGAATGAAAAACTGTTTTTT.

The chain carries TRBV5-1 and TRBJ2-6; 9 bases map to TRBD1. V lost 3 bases to trimming and J lost 0 bases; unmatched junction nucleotides: 7. The V gene's germline CDR1 is SGHRS and CDR2 YFSETQ. The CDR3 is made up of 18 amino acids. The DNA of the CDR3 is TGCGCCAGCAGCTCAAGGACAGGGGCTCCCTCTGGGGCCAACGTCCTGACTTTC. This gives the protein CASSSRTGAPSGANVLTF.

The chain recombines TRBV6-5 with TRBJ2-5; 9 bases match TRBD2. V lost 6 bases to trimming and J lost 2 bases; unmatched junction nucleotides: 4. The germline V gene encodes CDR1 MNHEY and CDR2 SVGAGI. The length of the CDR3 is 14 residues. DNA for the CDR3: TGTGCCAGCAGCCTAGCGGGGCGGCAAGAGACCCAGTACTTC. This gives the protein CASSLAGRQETQYF.

CDR3 region: CASSSGGVQETQYF. CDR3 nucleotide sequence: TGCGCCAGCAGCTCCGGGGGGGTCCAAGAGACCCAGTACTTC. This chain uses TRBV5-1 with TRBJ2-5; 8 bases line up with TRBD2. This CDR3 comprises 14 residues. Per germline, CDR1 SGHRS and CDR2 YFSETQ. The ends lost 3 bases at V and 1 base at J; junction bases unmatched: 2.

The chain uses TRBV7-8 and TRBJ2-2; 9 bases align to TRBD2. Germline CDR1 is SGHVS and CDR2 is FQNEAQ. The ends lost 5 bases at V and 6 bases at J; junction bases unmatched: 13. CDR3 length: 17 amino acids. CDR3 coding DNA: TGTGCCAGCAGCCAGCGCTGGGCGCGGGGGGGGTCCGGGGAGCTGTTTTTT. It yields the protein CASSQRWARGGSGELFF.

V usage is TRBV7-2 and J usage is TRBJ2-2; tentatively, D is TRBD2 (6 bases). Germline lookup yields CDR1 SGHTA and CDR2 FQGNSA. Trimming took 5 bases from V and 13 from J, leaving 14 bases between them. The CDR3 covers 12 residues. The CDR3 DNA sequence: TGTGCCAGCAGCCCGGCGGGGCCCAGGCTGTTTTTT. Amino acid sequence: CASSPAGPRLFF.

This chain links TRBV9 with TRBJ2-5; TRBD1 matches 10 bases. Germline values: CDR1 SGDLS, CDR2 YYNGEE. With 2 bases clipped from V and 4 bases from J, the junction kept 5 bases outside the gene matches. The CDR3 contains 15 residues. CDR3 in amino acids: CASSVGTGVGETQYF. The CDR3 DNA reads TGTGCCAGCAGCGTTGGGACAGGGGTGGGAGAGACCCAGTACTTC.

The chain combines TRBV30 with TRBJ1-1, with D unclear. V was shortened by 0 bases and J by 5 bases, with 10 bases between the two germline ends. The CDR3 covers 13 residues. Germline V gene sequence: CDR1 GTSNPN, CDR2 SVGIG (reference sequence). CDR3 residues: CAWSVSGRTEAFF. Here the CDR3 DNA reads TGTGCCTGGAGTGTATCGGGGAGGACTGAAGCTTTCTTT. Filled out from reference TRBV30 and TRBJ1-1, the complete variable domain reads SQTIHQWPATLVQPVGSPLSLECTVEGTSNPNLYWYRQAAGRGLQLLFYSVGIGQISSEVPQNLSASRPQDRQFILSSKKLLLSDSGFYLCAWSVSGRTEAFFGQGTRLTVV.

The CDR3 coding sequence is TGTGCCAGCAGCGTCTCAGCGGGAGCCTCAGATACGCAGTATTTT. Translated, it gives CASSVSAGASDTQYF. The V call is TRBV9, the J call TRBJ2-3; 8 bases match TRBD2. The CDR3 runs to 15 residues. V was clipped by 2 bases and J by 4 bases; unmatched bases: 6. Germline V gene sequence: CDR1 SGDLS, CDR2 YYNGEE.

The chain is built from TRBV30 and TRBJ2-5; 8 nucleotides align to TRBD2. CDR3 length: 14 amino acids. Trimming at V came to 3 bases and at J to 1 base, leaving 4 bases not matched to a gene. Germline-derived CDR1 and CDR2 are GTSNPN and SVGIG (reference sequence). The CDR3 loop is CAWRSLAVQETQYF. The CDR3 region has the DNA TGTGCCTGGAGATCACTAGCGGTCCAAGAGACCCAGTACTTC.

The chain is built from TRBV29-1 and TRBJ2-3; D is ambiguous. Germline lookup yields CDR1 SQVTM and CDR2 ANQGSEA. The germline V and J ends were trimmed by 3 bases and 1 base, with 11 bases remaining between them. The CDR3 has 14 residues. The DNA for the CDR3 is TGCAGCGTTGACGCGCAAAAAGGCACAGATACGCAGTATTTT. Translation gives CSVDAQKGTDTQYF.

The chain combines TRBV6-1 with TRBJ1-5; D call uncertain. V dropped 0 bases and J dropped 5 bases, with 23 bases sitting between them. This CDR3 comprises 19 residues. Germline values: CDR1 MNHNS, CDR2 SASEGT. CDR3 in amino acids: CASSEAKVVGLGLYQPQHF. The CDR3 DNA reads TGTGCCAGCAGTGAAGCGAAAGTGGTGGGTTTGGGCCTTTATCAGCCCCAGCATTTT.

The chain links TRBV10-2 to TRBJ1-2; tentative D call: TRBD1 (6 bases). The CDR3 is 13 residues long. V lost 5 bases and J lost 4, with 11 bases in between. Looked up from germline, CDR1 is WSHSY and CDR2 is SAAADI. This chain's CDR3 is CASSTGRSYGYTF. CDR3 DNA sequence: TGCGCCAGCAGTACAGGGAGATCCTATGGCTACACCTTC.